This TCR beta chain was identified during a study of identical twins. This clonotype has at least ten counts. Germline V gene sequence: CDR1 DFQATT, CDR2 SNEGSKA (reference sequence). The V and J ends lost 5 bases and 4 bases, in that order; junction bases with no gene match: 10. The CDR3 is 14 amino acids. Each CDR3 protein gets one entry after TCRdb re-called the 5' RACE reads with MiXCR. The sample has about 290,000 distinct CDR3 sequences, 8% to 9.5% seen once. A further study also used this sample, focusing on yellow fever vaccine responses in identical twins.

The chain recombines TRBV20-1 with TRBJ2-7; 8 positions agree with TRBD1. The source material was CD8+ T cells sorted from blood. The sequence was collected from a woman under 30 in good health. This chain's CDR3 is CSAPDRAETYEQYF. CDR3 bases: TGCAGTGCTCCGGACAGGGCAGAGACTTACGAGCAGTACTTC.